The 5 T cell receptor beta chains given below trace back to one sample, sequenced in a study of cytomegalovirus exposure and HLA in healthy donors. Sequenced by immunoSEQ multiplex PCR; TCRdb stores in-frame clones only, minus some. The data hold roughly 130,000 clones, with about nine tenths observed a single time. Sequenced sample: PBMCs. These receptor sequences come from a man aged 25 to 40 in good health and CMV-seronegative.

The genes are TRBV4-2 and TRBJ2-7; perhaps TRBD2 as D (6 bases). This CDR3 comprises 16 residues. Per the germline V gene, CDR1 is LGHNA and CDR2 is YNFKEQ. Trimming stripped 1 base from V and 3 bases from J, with 16 bases between. CDR3: CASSQGPRQGGYEQYF. Written as DNA, the CDR3 is TGTGCCAGCAGCCAAGGCCCTCGGCAGGGAGGCTACGAGCAGTACTTC.

This chain links TRBV11-2 with TRBJ2-5; weak D call: TRBD1 (5 bases). V gave up 4 bases and J gave up 1 base, with 13 bases separating them. There are 15 residues in the CDR3. Germline CDR1 reads SGHAT; CDR2 reads FQNNGV. CDR3 DNA sequence: TGTGCCAGCAGCTCGAGTCCAGGGCCCCAAGAGACCCAGTACTTC. This sequence encodes CASSSSPGPQETQYF.

This clone was found once. This chain connects TRBV6-5 to TRBJ1-1; D ambiguous. The V gene's germline CDR1 is MNHEY and CDR2 SVGAGI. The CDR3 consists of 15 residues. V dropped 6 bases and J dropped 4 bases, with 18 bases sitting between them. The CDR3, as DNA: TGTGCCAGCAGACTTGGATTCTGGGCCCCCACTGAAGCTTTCTTT. This gives the protein CASRLGFWAPTEAFF.

This clone turned up a few times. V usage is TRBV28 and J usage is TRBJ2-1; 8 bases are shared with TRBD1. Germline loops: CDR1 MDHEN, CDR2 SYDVKM. Trimming at V came to 8 bases and at J to 4 bases, leaving 10 bases not matched to a gene. The CDR3 length is 15 residues. CDR3 sequence reads: CASGEATGGYNEQFF. The CDR3 DNA follows: TGTGCCAGCGGGGAGGCTACAGGGGGTTACAATGAGCAGTTCTTC.

This clone appeared a single time. V and J are TRBV15 and TRBJ2-2; TRBD1 aligns across 8 bases. The CDR3 is 13 amino acids. CDR1 and CDR2 (germline): LNHNV, YYDKDF (reference sequence). The junction had 2 bases not matched to a gene; V was cut back by 9 bases and J by 2 bases. The CDR3 protein is CATGQGNTGELFF. The CDR3 nucleotides are TGTGCCACTGGACAGGGTAACACCGGGGAGCTGTTTTTT.